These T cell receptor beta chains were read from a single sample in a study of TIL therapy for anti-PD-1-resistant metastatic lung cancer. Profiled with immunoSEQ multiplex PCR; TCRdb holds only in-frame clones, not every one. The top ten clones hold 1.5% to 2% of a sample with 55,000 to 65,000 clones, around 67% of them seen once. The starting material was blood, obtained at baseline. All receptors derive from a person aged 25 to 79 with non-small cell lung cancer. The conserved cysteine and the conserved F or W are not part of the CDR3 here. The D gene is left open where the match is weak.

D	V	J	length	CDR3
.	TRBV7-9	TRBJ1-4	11	ASSLGAFEKLF
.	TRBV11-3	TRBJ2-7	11	ASSHRSPYEQY
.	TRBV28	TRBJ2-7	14	ASSSVATTLSYEQY
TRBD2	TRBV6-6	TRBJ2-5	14	ASSNPTSGGEWPQY
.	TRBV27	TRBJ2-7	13	ASSPHSTGAREQY
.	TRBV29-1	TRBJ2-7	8	SVLLHEQY
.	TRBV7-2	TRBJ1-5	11	ASSLGHDQPQH
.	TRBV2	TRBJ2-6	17	ASSETGSRLSSGANVLT
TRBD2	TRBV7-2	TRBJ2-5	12	ASSYGTSGETQY
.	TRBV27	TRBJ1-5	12	ASSLGGAYQPQH
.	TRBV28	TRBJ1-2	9	ASSVQVGYT
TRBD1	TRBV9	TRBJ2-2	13	ASSVTGGQTGELF
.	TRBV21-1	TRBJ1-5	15	ASSKGSTDRSGQPQH
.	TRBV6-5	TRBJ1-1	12	ASRTLMRSTEAF
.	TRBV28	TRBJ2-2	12	ASKPRRDTGELF
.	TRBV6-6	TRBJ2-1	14	ASSYRDGGPYNEQF
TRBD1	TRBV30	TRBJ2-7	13	AWSPLGAGGYEQY
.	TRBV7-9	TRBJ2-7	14	ASSSVAREGSYEQY
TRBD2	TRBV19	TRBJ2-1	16	ASSALDGLAEGYNEQF
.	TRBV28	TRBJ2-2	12	ASKWRGDTGELF
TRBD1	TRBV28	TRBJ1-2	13	ASTVNRGQGYGYT
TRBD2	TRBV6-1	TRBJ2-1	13	ASSEATSGRNEQF
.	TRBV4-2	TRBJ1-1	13	ASSQESQMNTEAF
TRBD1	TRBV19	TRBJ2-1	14	ASSNLPGQFHNEQF
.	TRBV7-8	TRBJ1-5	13	ASSLFRAMNQPQH
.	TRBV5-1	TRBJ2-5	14	ASRSPPYRGKETQY
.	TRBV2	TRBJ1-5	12	ASSDKAGEQPQH
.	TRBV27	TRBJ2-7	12	ASSLRQVDGEQY
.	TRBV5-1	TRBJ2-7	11	ASSLKGSYEQY
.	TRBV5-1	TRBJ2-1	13	ASSLGGDSYNEQF
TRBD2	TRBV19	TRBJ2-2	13	ASIERGAGGGELF
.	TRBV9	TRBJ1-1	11	ASSVEGGTEAF
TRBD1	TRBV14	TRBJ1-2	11	ASSKDRNYGYT
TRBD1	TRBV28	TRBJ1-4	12	ASSFGTGVEKLF
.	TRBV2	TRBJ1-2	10	ASSGGSYGYT
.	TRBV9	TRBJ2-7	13	ASSASTGHTYEQY
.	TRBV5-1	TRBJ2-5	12	ATSPGVVQETQY
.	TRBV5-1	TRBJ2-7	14	ASSLAPGGVSYEQY
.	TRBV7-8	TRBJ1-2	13	ASSPGRLANYGYT
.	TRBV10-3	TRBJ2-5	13	AISESGGLAETQY
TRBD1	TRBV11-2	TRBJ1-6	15	ASSARQGSSYNSPLH
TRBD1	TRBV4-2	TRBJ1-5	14	ASSQAVDRGSQPQH
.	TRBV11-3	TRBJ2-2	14	ASSLFDAGEAGELF
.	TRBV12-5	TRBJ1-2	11	ASGLAQNYGYT
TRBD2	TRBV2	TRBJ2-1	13	ASSVRAGGFGEQF
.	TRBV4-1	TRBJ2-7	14	ASSHRPLRLRGEQY
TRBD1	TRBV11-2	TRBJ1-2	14	ASSAQTGGANYGYT
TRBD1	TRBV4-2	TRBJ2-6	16	ASSPSGGAGPGANVLT
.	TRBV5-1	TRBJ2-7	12	ASSQQGYSYEQY
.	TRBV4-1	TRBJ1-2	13	ASSQVGRTNYGYT
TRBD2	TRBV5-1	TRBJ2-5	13	ASSRSGIQGETQY
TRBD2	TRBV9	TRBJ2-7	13	ASSVEASGREEQY
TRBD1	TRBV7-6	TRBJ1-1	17	ASSLASRQGFGVNTEAF
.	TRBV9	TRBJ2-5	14	ASSVGDLTYQETQY
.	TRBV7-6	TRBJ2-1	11	ASSFGEYNEQF